Shown below are 30 T cell receptor beta chains from a single sample sequenced in a study of T cells in Graves' hyperthyroidism and ophthalmopathy. Amplification targeted TCR beta CDR3 regions from RNA transcripts. A set of HTBI primers served as the primers for a first-round RT-PCR of the TCR CDR3. TCRdb re-derived calls from the multiplex PCR reads in MiXCR, one entry per CDR3 protein. Here the sample spans approximately 400,000 distinct CDR3 sequences, approximately 14% being singletons. Sequencing was performed on blood. These receptors all come from an older woman with Graves' hyperthyroidism.

The chain joins TRBV5-6 to TRBJ1-1; no clear D. The V gene's germline CDR1 is SGHDT and CDR2 YYEEEE. CDR3 size: 14 residues. Trimming took 1 base from V and 6 from J, leaving 13 bases between them. The CDR3 region is CASSLLRERAEAFF. The CDR3 DNA follows: TGTGCCAGCAGCTTGTTGAGGGAAAGGGCTGAAGCTTTCTTT.

About this clonotype itself: This could be a read error, since a much larger clone is one nucleotide away. This chain links TRBV12-3 or TRBV12-4 with TRBJ2-5; the match to TRBD1 covers 7 bases. This CDR3 is built from 15 residues. V gave up 3 bases and J gave up 2 bases; unmatched junction bases: 6. The CDR3 region is CASSFPGQRQETQYF. The CDR3 nucleotides are TGTGCCAGCAGTTTTCCGGGACAGAGGCAAGAGACCCAGTACTTC.

In this sample, this clonotype turned up many times. V and J are TRBV3-1 and TRBJ2-7, with D perhaps matching TRBD2 (5 bases). CDR1 is LGHDT, CDR2 YNNKEL, per germline (reference sequence). V lost 3 bases to trimming and J lost 1 base, with 13 bases between them. The CDR3 loop spans 15 amino acids. The CDR3 protein is CASSHAEGWSYEQYF. The CDR3 DNA reads as TGTGCCAGCAGCCACGCTGAGGGATGGTCCTACGAGCAGTACTTC.

This clonotype was detected a few times. This rearrangement joins TRBV28 to TRBJ2-6; no firm D call. CDR3 size: 18 residues. CDR1 is MDHEN, CDR2 SYDVKM, per germline. V dropped 0 bases and J dropped 4 bases, with 16 bases sitting between them. The DNA of the CDR3 is TGTGCCAGCAGTTTATGGGCAGGAGTGAGGTCCGGGGCCAACGTCCTGACTTTC. Translation: CASSLWAGVRSGANVLTF.

For this clonotype: The final CDR3 position lacks the conserved phenylalanine or tryptophan, pointing to a likely read error. The chain carries TRBV28 and TRBJ2-7, with D perhaps matching TRBD1 or TRBD2 (5 bases each). The CDR3 contains 16 residues. V shed 3 bases and J shed 0 bases, with 15 bases lying between them. Germline loops: CDR1 MDHEN, CDR2 SYDVKM. The CDR3 DNA is TGTGCCAGCAGTTTGGCCGGGACCGCGACCTCCTACGAGCAGTACTCC. As protein: CASSLAGTATSYEQYS.

This clonotype was detected a few times. V is TRBV10-3 and J is TRBJ1-2; the D is unclear. The CDR3 runs 13 residues. Germline assignment: CDR1 ENHRY and CDR2 SYGVKD. V was trimmed by 7 bases and J by 0 bases, leaving 9 bases between them. CDR3 region: CAITPGANYGYTF. As DNA, the CDR3 is TGTGCCATCACCCCCGGGGCTAACTATGGCTACACCTTC.

This clonotype has at least ten counts. This sequence joins TRBV6-1 and TRBJ1-1; 7 nucleotides line up with TRBD1. J was trimmed by 8 bases and V by 5 bases; bases with no gene match: 2. Germline V gene sequence: CDR1 MNHNS, CDR2 SASEGT. The CDR3 runs 11 residues. CDR3 protein: CASSRDREAFF. The CDR3 DNA follows: TGTGCCAGCAGTCGGGACAGAGAAGCTTTCTTT.

The genes are TRBV18 and TRBJ1-3; D may be TRBD1 (6 bases). The CDR3 contains 14 residues. Germline CDR1 KGHSH, CDR2 LQKENI. Trimming pared 4 bases from V and 5 bases from J, leaving 12 bases between. CDR3 sequence: CASSRFGDRNTIYF. The CDR3 DNA reads TGTGCCAGCTCACGATTTGGGGACAGAAACACCATATATTTT.

This clonotype was detected a few times. The CDR3 is CASSSSTNQPQHF. The CDR3 DNA follows: TGTGCCAGCAGCTCGTCCACCAATCAGCCCCAGCATTTT. This sequence joins TRBV28 and TRBJ1-5; unclear D gene. Trimming shortened V by 6 bases and J by 3 bases, and 9 bases separated the two germline ends. This CDR3 contains 13 residues. Looked up from germline, CDR1 is MDHEN and CDR2 is SYDVKM.

The chain is built from TRBV19 and TRBJ1-5; D gene unclear. The CDR3 has 15 residues. Germline-derived CDR1 and CDR2 are LNHDA and SQIVND (reference sequence). V was trimmed by 3 bases and J by 0 bases, leaving 9 bases between them. CDR3 region: CASSIGISSNQPQHF. The CDR3 DNA reads TGTGCCAGTAGTATCGGGATCAGTAGCAATCAGCCCCAGCATTTT.

In its sample, this clonotype was seen a few times. The rearrangement uses TRBV6-1 and TRBJ1-2; unclear D gene. The germline V and J ends were trimmed by 6 bases and 6 bases, with 17 bases remaining between them. This CDR3 has 14 amino acids. CDR1 is MNHNS, CDR2 SASEGT, per germline. The DNA of the CDR3 is TGTGCCAGCAGCCCACGGCTGGCACTGGATGGCTACACCTTC. Its translation: CASSPRLALDGYTF.

The genes are TRBV5-1 and TRBJ2-3; 13 bases are a match to TRBD2. V dropped 0 bases and J dropped 6; count of bases not matched to a gene: 7. Germline V gene data show CDR1 as SGHRS and CDR2 as YFSETQ. The CDR3 has 17 residues. CDR3 amino acids: CASSLVGLAGEEDTQYF. The CDR3 nucleotides read TGCGCCAGCAGCTTGGTAGGACTAGCGGGAGAGGAGGATACGCAGTATTTT.

This clonotype was seen a handful of times. This chain uses TRBV24-1 with TRBJ1-1; possible D gene TRBD1, 5 bases. Germline assignment: CDR1 KGHDR and CDR2 SFDVKD. This CDR3 has 14 amino acids. Deletions cut 4 bases from V and 5 bases from J, with 13 bases between. In DNA, the CDR3 is TGTGCCACCAGTGAAAACGGGGGGGGAACTGAAGCTTTCTTT. Translating gives CATSENGGGTEAFF.

Written as DNA, the CDR3 is TGTGCCAGCAGCCAACTAACAGGGGGCGCAGGACCTGAAGCTTTCTTT. Its protein is CASSQLTGGAGPEAFF. The gene calls are TRBV16 and TRBJ1-1, with 9 bases matching TRBD1. The CDR3 runs 16 residues. Per the germline V gene, CDR1 is KGHSY and CDR2 is FQNENV. Trimming removed 2 bases from V and 6 bases from J; junction bases left unmatched: 10.

This clonotype was seen many times. V gene TRBV11-2 combines with J gene TRBJ2-2, with D unclear. V was shortened by 7 bases and J by 2 bases, with 11 bases between the two germline ends. The CDR3 runs to 14 residues. CDR1 SGHAT and CDR2 FQNNGV come from the germline V gene. In DNA form, the CDR3 reads TGTGCCAGCACGGGCGCTAAAAACACCGGGGAGCTGTTTTTT. It translates to CASTGAKNTGELFF.

The V gene is TRBV12-3 or TRBV12-4, the J gene TRBJ1-1; D gene ambiguous. V lost 1 base and J 7 bases, leaving 7 bases between the germline ends. CDR3 length: 12 amino acids. In DNA, the CDR3 is TGTGCCAGCAGTTTAGTGACCAATGAAGCTTTCTTT. It codes for CASSLVTNEAFF.

This clonotype has at least ten counts. V and J are TRBV5-1 and TRBJ2-1, with D uncertain. The germline V gene has CDR1 SGHRS and CDR2 YFSETQ. Between the trimmed V and J ends, which lost 7 bases and 4 bases, there was a span of 15 bases. The CDR3 has 14 amino acids. In DNA form, the CDR3 reads TGCGCCAGCGGTGTCCCCTCGGAGTACAATGAGCAGTTCTTC. This gives the protein CASGVPSEYNEQFF.

This clonotype occurred many times. The rearrangement uses TRBV7-3 and TRBJ2-1, with 14 bases fitting TRBD2. Germline V gene data show CDR1 as SGHTA and CDR2 as FQGTGA. With V trimmed by 4 bases and J by 10 bases, 12 bases remained unmatched. This CDR3 comprises 17 residues. The CDR3: CASSSEGLAGGSTEQFF. The CDR3, as DNA: TGTGCCAGCAGCTCCGAAGGACTAGCGGGAGGTTCCACGGAGCAGTTCTTC.

The chain links TRBV20-1 to TRBJ1-3; 8 bases line up with TRBD1. Germline CDR1 and CDR2: DFQATT and SNEGSKA (reference sequence). V lost 6 bases and J lost 4; bases outside the gene matches: 5. This CDR3 is built from 13 residues. The CDR3 protein is CSALRTGGNTIYF. The CDR3 nucleotides read TGCAGTGCCCTAAGGACAGGGGGAAACACCATATATTTT.

This clonotype was seen a few times. The chain combines TRBV6-2 or TRBV6-3 with TRBJ1-1, with D tentatively TRBD1 (5 bases). The CDR3 loop spans 13 amino acids. Deletions cut 4 bases from V and 7 bases from J, with 13 bases between. Germline CDR1 MNHEY, CDR2 SVGEGT. In DNA form, the CDR3 reads TGTGCCAGCAGTTGGCGGGGCGTGGGTGAAGCTTTCTTT. The encoded protein is CASSWRGVGEAFF.

Points on this clonotype: Given a much more abundant clone one base away, this may be a read error. The genes are TRBV12-3 or TRBV12-4 and TRBJ2-6; no firm D call. The ends were cut back, 5 bases at V and 3 bases at J, with 11 bases in the middle. This CDR3 has 15 residues. The CDR3: CASSLGGLGANVLTF. The CDR3 DNA is TGTGCCAGCAGTCTCGGTGGGCTTGGGGCCAACGTCCTGACTTTC.

This clonotype was recorded at least ten times. The chain joins TRBV9 to TRBJ2-5, with a tentative D call TRBD1 (6 bases). There are 13 residues in the CDR3. Germline V gene sequence: CDR1 SGDLS, CDR2 YYNGEE. Trimming removed 3 bases at V and 3 bases at J, with 9 bases between. CDR3 sequence: CASSAGVEETQYF. The CDR3 DNA reads as TGTGCCAGCAGCGCAGGGGTCGAAGAGACCCAGTACTTC.

This clonotype was found many times. This chain uses TRBV6-1 with TRBJ2-5, with D possibly TRBD1 on 6 matching bases. V lost 6 bases and J lost 4, with 12 bases in between. The V gene's germline CDR1 is MNHNS and CDR2 SASEGT. The CDR3 is 13 residues long. The CDR3 here is CASSNQGPETQYF. The CDR3 region has the DNA TGTGCCAGCAGCAACCAGGGGCCAGAGACCCAGTACTTC.

This clonotype came up many times. V and J are TRBV12-3 or TRBV12-4 and TRBJ2-7, with unresolved D. Trimming took 2 bases from V and 2 from J, leaving 10 bases between them. The CDR3 is 14 residues long. The CDR3 region has the DNA TGTGCCAGCAGTTTACTAGATAGGGCCTACGAGCAGTACTTC. It codes for CASSLLDRAYEQYF.

This clonotype was counted many times. This sequence joins TRBV12-3 or TRBV12-4 and TRBJ1-2; 10 bases are a match to TRBD1. The trim removed 5 bases at V and 0 bases at J, leaving 6 bases unmatched. The CDR3 is 16 residues long. This chain's CDR3 is CASSPGQGNTNYGYTF. DNA of the CDR3: TGTGCCAGCAGTCCGGGACAGGGGAATACTAACTATGGCTACACCTTC.

This clonotype showed up many times. This chain uses TRBV2 with TRBJ2-5, with 7 positions matching TRBD2. The CDR3 totals 12 residues. Germline V gives CDR1 SNHLY, CDR2 FYNNEI. The V segment lost 6 bases and the J segment 7 bases; nucleotides outside the gene matches: 5. CDR3 sequence reads: CASRNRGGTQYF. CDR3 nucleotide sequence: TGTGCCAGCAGGAACCGCGGGGGGACCCAGTACTTC. The full variable domain, completed using reference TRBV2 and TRBJ2-5, is EPEVTQTPSHQVTQMGQEVILRCVPISNHLYFYWYRQILGQKVEFLVSFYNNEISEKSEIFDDQFSVERPDGSNFTLKIRSTKLEDSAMYFCASRNRGGTQYFGPGTRLLVL.

The V call is TRBV4-1, the J call TRBJ1-3; TRBD1 might be the D (5 bases). Per the germline V gene, CDR1 is MGHRA and CDR2 is YSYEKL. CDR3 size: 18 residues. The ends were cut back, 4 bases at V and 0 bases at J, with 19 bases in the middle. CDR3 DNA: TGCGCCAGCAGCCCTAGACGGGAAGGACAACTCTCTGGAAACACCATATATTTT. The encoded protein is CASSPRREGQLSGNTIYF.

At least ten counts were recorded for this clonotype. The V gene is TRBV20-1, the J gene TRBJ1-4; D perhaps matches TRBD1 (5 bases). Germline lookup yields CDR1 DFQATT and CDR2 SNEGSKA (reference sequence). The V gene lost 3 bases and the J gene lost 6 bases, with 14 bases spanning the gap. The CDR3 has 14 amino acids. The CDR3 sequence is CSARATGWDEKLFF. CDR3 nucleotide sequence: TGCAGTGCTAGGGCCACAGGATGGGATGAAAAACTGTTTTTT.

This clonotype was seen at least ten times. The chain couples TRBV7-2 to TRBJ2-7; 7 nucleotides align to TRBD2. The CDR3 loop spans 16 amino acids. V gave up 2 bases and J gave up 0 bases; unmatched junction bases: 7. The germline gives CDR1 SGHTA, CDR2 FQGNSA. The CDR3 is CASSLFVGGSSYEQYF. The CDR3 DNA follows: TGTGCCAGCAGCTTATTTGTGGGAGGGAGCTCCTACGAGCAGTACTTC.

This clonotype appeared many times. CDR3 amino acids: CASSPRTGGTSEQYF. The CDR3 nucleotides are TGTGCCAGCAGCCCTAGGACAGGGGGCACCTCCGAGCAGTACTTC. The gene calls are TRBV11-2 and TRBJ2-7, with 11 bases fitting TRBD1. V was clipped by 5 bases and J by 6 bases; unmatched bases: 9. Germline CDR1 SGHAT, CDR2 FQNNGV. CDR3 size: 15 residues.